The sequence of this T cell receptor (beta chain) was determined in a study of cytomegalovirus exposure and HLA in healthy donors. Study-wide background: A data release that came early held roughly 85 million unique TCRs from HLA-typed donors. The study, taken as a whole, reports: Researchers reportedly found TCR beta sequences accurately predicted most subjects' HLA-A and HLA-B alleles. The authors later linked a missense DCLRE1C variant to TCR beta V- and J-gene trimming. A later analysis found most CMV-associated TCR beta chains apparently HLA-restricted.

The study ran its PCR with 60 Vbeta and 13 Jbeta primers. The data were produced by immunoSEQ multiplex PCR, yet TCRdb's version contains in-frame clones alone and is incomplete. The profile covers tens of thousands of clones, with about 77% appearing a single time and approximately 2.4% taken by the ten largest. There are 14 residues in the CDR3. After removal of 6 bases from V and 3 bases from J, the junction contained 5 bases not matched to a gene. From germline, CDR1 is MGHDK and CDR2 SYGVNS. This clone appeared a single time. Its antigen is currently unknown. This receptor was taken from a female donor in good health and CMV-seronegative. Input material: PBMCs. V gene TRBV25-1 combines with J gene TRBJ1-2; 9 nucleotides agree with TRBD1. The CDR3 sequence is CASRPWDRDYGYTF. In DNA, the CDR3 is TGTGCCAGCAGACCTTGGGACAGGGACTATGGCTACACCTTC.